These 21 T cell receptor beta chains were all obtained from the same sample, sequenced in a study of blood T cells in healthy people across ages. The authors ran a second PCR of about 6 to 11 cycles using a sample-barcoded 5' primer and a J-beta primer mix. From the 5' RACE reads, TCRdb called clonotypes with MiXCR, one entry per CDR3 protein. The repertoire holds roughly 1 million distinct CDR3 sequences, with approximately 25% as singletons. These same records also appear under a second study, on T cells of mothers and their children.

The sample consisted of blood. The origin of the receptors is a girl aged 2 to 10 in good health.

In this sample, this clonotype turned up a few times. CDR3 sequence: CASSMGVKDTQYF. The CDR3 coding sequence is TGTGCCAGCAGCATGGGGGTAAAAGATACGCAGTATTTT. The chain has TRBV2 and TRBJ2-3, with D perhaps given as TRBD1 or TRBD2 (5 bases each). The germline V gene has CDR1 SNHLY and CDR2 FYNNEI. The CDR3 contains 13 residues. The ends were cut back, 6 bases at V and 5 bases at J, with 12 bases in the middle.

This clonotype was seen a handful of times. Because the CDR3 is missing its conserved closing phenylalanine or tryptophan, this is likely a read error. This rearrangement joins TRBV28 to TRBJ1-5; no reliable D call. The CDR3 loop spans 15 amino acids. Deletions cut 5 bases from V and 3 bases from J, with 14 bases between. The germline V gene encodes CDR1 MDHEN and CDR2 SYDVKM. CDR3 DNA sequence: TGTGCCAGCAGTGTAGGTCACCTTTACAATCAGCCCCAGCATCTT. Translation gives CASSVGHLYNQPQHL.

J is TRBJ2-5 and V is TRBV24-1; unclear D gene. In germline, CDR1 is KGHDR, CDR2 SFDVKD. The CDR3 totals 13 residues. Trimming left V 4 bases short and J 11 bases short, with 16 bases between. The CDR3 sequence: CATSDPNGREQYF. CDR3 bases: TGTGCCACCAGTGACCCAAACGGTCGTGAGCAGTACTTC.

This clonotype was detected only a few times. The chain couples TRBV28 to TRBJ2-5; D unclear. This CDR3 region has 13 residues. CDR1 is MDHEN, CDR2 SYDVKM, per germline. Trimming shortened V by 3 bases and J by 1 base, and 6 bases separated the two germline ends. The CDR3 region has the DNA TGTGCCAGCAGTTTTGCGGTCCAAGAGACCCAGTACTTC. Translation gives CASSFAVQETQYF.

The rearrangement joins TRBV24-1 to TRBJ2-1, with 9 nucleotides matching TRBD2. Losses at the gene ends were 2 bases for V and 8 bases for J; bases not matched to a gene: 6. This CDR3 is 15 amino acids long. From germline, CDR1 is KGHDR and CDR2 SFDVKD. The CDR3 DNA reads as TGTGCCACCAGTGATTATAGCGGGAGTACCTATGAGCAGTTCTTC. Protein product: CATSDYSGSTYEQFF.

The V and J genes are TRBV10-3 and TRBJ2-7; no clear D gene. Trimming stripped 3 bases from V and 0 bases from J, with 15 bases between. Germline CDR1 reads ENHRY; CDR2 reads SYGVKD. This CDR3 is 16 amino acids long. The CDR3 sequence: CAISDYPGESSYEQYF. The CDR3 nucleotides are TGTGCCATCAGTGATTACCCGGGCGAGAGCTCCTACGAGCAGTACTTC.

In its sample, this clonotype was seen many times. The V gene is TRBV20-1, the J gene TRBJ2-1, with TRBD2 matching over 10 bases. The germline CDR1 and CDR2 sequences are DFQATT and SNEGSKA (reference sequence). Trimming at V came to 0 bases and at J to 3 bases, leaving 2 bases not matched to a gene. The CDR3 spans 15 residues. CDR3 region: CSAREVAGGYNEQFF. CDR3 nucleotides: TGCAGTGCTAGAGAGGTAGCGGGGGGCTACAATGAGCAGTTCTTC.

CDR3 nucleotide sequence: TGTGCCAGTAGTATACCATACAGGGTGCAGACCGGGGAGCTGTTTTTT. The encoded protein is CASSIPYRVQTGELFF. This sequence joins TRBV19 and TRBJ2-2; maybe TRBD1 (6 bases). CDR1 is LNHDA and CDR2 is SQIVND in the germline V gene (reference sequence). The CDR3 has 16 residues. V lost 2 bases and J 5 bases, leaving 15 bases between the germline ends.

The V and J genes are TRBV20-1 and TRBJ2-5; 7 nucleotides agree with TRBD1. Gene TRBJ2-7 matches the end of the DNA better, so the J call may be wrong. This CDR3 has 13 residues. Germline V CDR1 and CDR2: DFQATT, SNEGSKA (reference sequence). The CDR3 DNA is TGCAGTGCTTCTCGACAGGGCGGCGGCGAGCAGTACTTC. Its translation: CSASRQGGGEQYF.

This clonotype was observed at least ten times. CDR3 DNA sequence: TGTGCCAGCAGTAATACAAATACTGAAGCTTTCTTT. It is translated as CASSNTNTEAFF. The chain carries TRBV2 and TRBJ1-1, with D unclear. CDR1 and CDR2 (germline): SNHLY, FYNNEI. V was cut by 5 bases and J by 5 bases, with 9 bases left in between. This CDR3 contains 12 residues.

This clonotype was counted only a few times. This sequence joins TRBV9 and TRBJ1-6; 8 positions agree with TRBD1. The germline V gene has CDR1 SGDLS and CDR2 YYNGEE. The CDR3 totals 15 residues. The ends lost 3 bases at V and 7 bases at J; junction bases unmatched: 6. The CDR3 DNA sequence: TGTGCCAGCAGCGCAGCAGGGGGCGACAATTCACCCCTCCACTTT. It codes for CASSAAGGDNSPLHF. The full variable domain, in which reference TRBV9 and TRBJ1-6 provide the parts outside the CDR3, is DSGVTQTPKHLITATGQRVTLRCSPRSGDLSVYWYQQSLDQGLQFLIQYYNGEERAKGNILERFSAQQFPDLHSELNLSSLELGDSALYFCASSAAGGDNSPLHFGNGTRLTVT.

This clonotype was counted only a few times. This chain links TRBV29-1 with TRBJ2-1; D ambiguous. CDR3 length: 15 amino acids. V lost 0 bases and J lost 3, with 12 bases in between. Germline V CDR1 and CDR2: SQVTM, ANQGSEA. CDR3 coding DNA: TGCAGCGTTGAAGATCGTACGCCTGGCTACAATGAGCAGTTCTTC. Translating gives CSVEDRTPGYNEQFF.

This chain connects TRBV4-3 to TRBJ2-2, with D unclear. CDR1 LGHNA and CDR2 YSLEER come from the germline V gene. Trimming pared 0 bases from V and 0 bases from J, leaving 8 bases between. The CDR3 runs 16 residues. The DNA for the CDR3 is TGCGCCAGCAGCCAAGATCCAGCAACGAACACCGGGGAGCTGTTTTTT. Its translation is CASSQDPATNTGELFF.

The rearrangement joins TRBV4-2 to TRBJ2-3, with no clear D. The CDR3 is made up of 15 amino acids. Germline V CDR1 and CDR2: LGHNA, YNFKEQ. The ends were cut back, 0 bases at V and 2 bases at J, with 9 bases in the middle. For the CDR3, the DNA is TGTGCCAGCAGCCAAGATCCCACCAACACAGATACGCAGTATTTT. This codes for CASSQDPTNTDTQYF.

The chain employs TRBV2 and TRBJ2-5, with 9 bases that match TRBD1. From germline, CDR1 is SNHLY and CDR2 FYNNEI. Unmatched junction bases numbered 7, after V lost 6 bases and J lost 5 bases. The CDR3 covers 14 residues. The CDR3 DNA is TGTGCCAGCAGACATAGGACAGGGGTGGAGACCCAGTACTTC. Encoded protein: CASRHRTGVETQYF. The full variable domain, in which reference TRBV2 and TRBJ2-5 provide the parts outside the CDR3, is EPEVTQTPSHQVTQMGQEVILRCVPISNHLYFYWYRQILGQKVEFLVSFYNNEISEKSEIFDDQFSVERPDGSNFTLKIRSTKLEDSAMYFCASRHRTGVETQYFGPGTRLLVL.

This clonotype was seen more than once but under ten times. The V gene is TRBV5-1, the J gene TRBJ2-1; TRBD2 aligns across 10 bases. Germline CDR1 SGHRS, CDR2 YFSETQ. This CDR3 spans 16 amino acids. The junction had 5 bases not matched to a gene; V was cut back by 0 bases and J by 5 bases. The CDR3 DNA reads as TGCGCCAGCAGCTTGGGTGGGACTAGCGTGAACAATGAGCAGTTCTTC. Translating gives CASSLGGTSVNNEQFF.

This clonotype has more than one count but fewer than ten. The chain links TRBV6-6 to TRBJ2-5; D remains unclear. The CDR3 has 14 residues. Germline V gives CDR1 MNHNY, CDR2 SVGAGI (reference sequence). V lost 6 bases and J lost 5, with 16 bases in between. The CDR3 sequence is CASSPLGQVETQYF. The CDR3 DNA sequence: TGTGCCAGCAGCCCCCTCGGGCAGGTGGAGACCCAGTACTTC.

V gene TRBV29-1 combines with J gene TRBJ1-1, with 8 bases identical to TRBD1. The length of the CDR3 is 14 residues. J lost 0 bases, V lost 6 bases, and 6 bases had no gene match. Germline V gene sequence: CDR1 SQVTM, CDR2 ANQGSEA. CDR3: CSVGTGVMNTEAFF. The CDR3, as DNA: TGCAGCGTCGGGACAGGAGTTATGAACACTGAAGCTTTCTTT.

The V and J genes are TRBV5-1 and TRBJ2-5; maybe TRBD2 (5 bases). CDR1 and CDR2 (germline): SGHRS, YFSETQ. CDR3 length: 15 amino acids. The V end was cut by 0 bases, the J end by 4 bases, with 13 bases between. The CDR3, as DNA: TGCGCCAGCAGCTTGGGACTACCCAAAAGAGAGACCCAGTACTTC. This translates into CASSLGLPKRETQYF.

The table lists this clonotype with a few counts. This chain joins TRBV20-1 and TRBJ2-5; D possibly corresponds to TRBD1 (6 bases). Judging by the DNA end, TRBJ2-1 fits better; the J call may be wrong. Germline-derived CDR1 and CDR2 are DFQATT and SNEGSKA (reference sequence). The CDR3 length is 13 residues. The CDR3 is CSAPGQGVSEQFF. The CDR3 nucleotides read TGCAGTGCCCCGGGACAAGGAGTCAGTGAGCAGTTCTTC.

This sequence joins TRBV13 and TRBJ1-1; D gene uncertain. Germline CDR1 PRHDT, CDR2 FYEKMQ (reference sequence). Trimming took 5 bases from V and 0 from J, leaving 10 bases between them. The CDR3 totals 14 residues. The CDR3 sequence: CASSPYHVNTEAFF. CDR3 sequence (DNA): TGTGCCAGCAGCCCCTACCATGTGAACACTGAAGCTTTCTTT. The complete variable domain, with remaining parts taken from reference TRBV13 and TRBJ1-1, reads AAGVIQSPRHLIKEKRETATLKCYPIPRHDTVYWYQQGPGQDPQFLISFYEKMQSDKGSIPDRFSAQQFSDYHSELNMSSLELGDSALYFCASSPYHVNTEAFFGQGTRLTVV.